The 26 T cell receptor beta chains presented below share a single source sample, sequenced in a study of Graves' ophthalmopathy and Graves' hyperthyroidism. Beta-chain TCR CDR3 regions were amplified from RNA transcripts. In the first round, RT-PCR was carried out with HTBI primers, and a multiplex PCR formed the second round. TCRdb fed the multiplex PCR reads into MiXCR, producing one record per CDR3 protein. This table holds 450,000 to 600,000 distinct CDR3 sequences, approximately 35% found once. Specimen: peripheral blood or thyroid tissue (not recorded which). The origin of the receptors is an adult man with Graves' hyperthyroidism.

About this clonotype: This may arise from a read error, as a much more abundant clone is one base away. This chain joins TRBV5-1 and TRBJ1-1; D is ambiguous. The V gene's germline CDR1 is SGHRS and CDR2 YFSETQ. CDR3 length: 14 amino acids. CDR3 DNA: TGCGCCGGCAGCTTGGAGCCAGGTGGCACTGAAGCTTTCTTT. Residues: CAGSLEPGGTEAFF.

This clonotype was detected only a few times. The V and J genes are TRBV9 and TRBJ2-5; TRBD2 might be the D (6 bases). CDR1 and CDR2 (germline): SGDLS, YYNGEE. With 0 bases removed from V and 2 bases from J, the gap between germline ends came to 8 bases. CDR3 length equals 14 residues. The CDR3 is CASSVAGVQETQYF. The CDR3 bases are TGTGCCAGCAGCGTAGCGGGGGTTCAAGAGACCCAGTACTTC.

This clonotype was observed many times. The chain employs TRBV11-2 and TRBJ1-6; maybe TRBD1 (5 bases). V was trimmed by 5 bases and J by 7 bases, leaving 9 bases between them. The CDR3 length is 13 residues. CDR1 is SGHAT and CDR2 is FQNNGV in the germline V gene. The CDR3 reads CASSPWGNSPLHF. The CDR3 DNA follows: TGTGCCAGCAGCCCTTGGGGGAATTCACCCCTCCACTTT.

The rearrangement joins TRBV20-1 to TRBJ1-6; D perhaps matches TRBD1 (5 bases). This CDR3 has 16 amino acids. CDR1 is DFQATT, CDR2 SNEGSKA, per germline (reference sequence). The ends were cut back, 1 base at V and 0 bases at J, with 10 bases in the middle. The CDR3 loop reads CSARGGRSSYNSPLHF. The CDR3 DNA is TGCAGTGCTAGAGGGGGACGGAGCTCCTATAATTCACCCCTCCACTTT.

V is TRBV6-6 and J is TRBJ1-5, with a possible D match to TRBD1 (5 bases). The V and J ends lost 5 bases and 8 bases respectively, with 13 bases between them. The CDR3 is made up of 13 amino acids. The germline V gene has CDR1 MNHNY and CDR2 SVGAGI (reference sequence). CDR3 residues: CASSRAPGEPQHF. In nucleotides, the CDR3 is TGTGCCAGCAGTCGTGCGCCGGGGGAGCCCCAGCATTTT.

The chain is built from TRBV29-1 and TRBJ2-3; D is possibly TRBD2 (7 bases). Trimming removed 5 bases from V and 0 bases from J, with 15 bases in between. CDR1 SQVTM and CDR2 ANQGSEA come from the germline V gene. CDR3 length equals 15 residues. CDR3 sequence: CSVLRGGTSTDTQYF. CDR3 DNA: TGCAGCGTTTTAAGGGGGGGGACTAGCACAGATACGCAGTATTTT.

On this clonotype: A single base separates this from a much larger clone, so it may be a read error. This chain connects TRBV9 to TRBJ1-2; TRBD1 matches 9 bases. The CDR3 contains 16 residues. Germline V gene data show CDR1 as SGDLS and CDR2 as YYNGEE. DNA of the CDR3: TGTGTCAGCAGCGGATCCCGGGACAGGGTAGTCTATGGCTACACCTTC. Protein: CVSSGSRDRVVYGYTF.

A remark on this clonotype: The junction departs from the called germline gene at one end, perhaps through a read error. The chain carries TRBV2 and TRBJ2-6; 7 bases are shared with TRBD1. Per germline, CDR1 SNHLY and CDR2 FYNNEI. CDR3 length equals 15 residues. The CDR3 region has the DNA TGTGCCAGCAGGGTGGCGAGGGGACAGCCGAACACTGAAGCTTTC. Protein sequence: CASRVARGQPNTEAF.

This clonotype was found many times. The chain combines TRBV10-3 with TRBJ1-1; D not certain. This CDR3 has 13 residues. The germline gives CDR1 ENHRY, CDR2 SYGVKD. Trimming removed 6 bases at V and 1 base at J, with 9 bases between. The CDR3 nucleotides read TGTGCCATCAGCAAGACCGGGAACACTGAAGCTTTCTTT. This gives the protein CAISKTGNTEAFF.

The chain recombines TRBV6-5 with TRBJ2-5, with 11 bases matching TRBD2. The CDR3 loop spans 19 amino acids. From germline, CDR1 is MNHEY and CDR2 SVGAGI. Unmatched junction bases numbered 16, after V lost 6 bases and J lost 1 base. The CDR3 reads CASRISRTGTSGPQETQYF. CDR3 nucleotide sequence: TGTGCCAGCAGGATCAGTCGGACAGGGACTAGCGGACCCCAAGAGACCCAGTACTTC.

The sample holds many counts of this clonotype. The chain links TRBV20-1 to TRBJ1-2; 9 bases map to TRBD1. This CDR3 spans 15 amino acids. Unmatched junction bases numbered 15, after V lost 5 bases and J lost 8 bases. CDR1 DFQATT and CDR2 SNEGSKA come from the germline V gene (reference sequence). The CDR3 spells CSASISGQGSYGYTF. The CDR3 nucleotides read TGCAGTGCTTCAATATCGGGACAGGGCTCGTACGGCTACACCTTC.

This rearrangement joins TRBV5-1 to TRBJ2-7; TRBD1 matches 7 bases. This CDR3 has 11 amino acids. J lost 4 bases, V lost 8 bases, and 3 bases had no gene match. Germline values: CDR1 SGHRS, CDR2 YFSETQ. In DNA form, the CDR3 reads TGCGCCAGAAGACAGGGTTACGAGCAGTACTTC. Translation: CARRQGYEQYF. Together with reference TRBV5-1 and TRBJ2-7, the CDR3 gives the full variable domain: KAGVTQTPRYLIKTRGQQVTLSCSPISGHRSVSWYQQTPGQGLQFLFEYFSETQRNKGNFPGRFSGRQFSNSRSEMNVSTLELGDSALYLCARRQGYEQYFGPGTRLTVT.

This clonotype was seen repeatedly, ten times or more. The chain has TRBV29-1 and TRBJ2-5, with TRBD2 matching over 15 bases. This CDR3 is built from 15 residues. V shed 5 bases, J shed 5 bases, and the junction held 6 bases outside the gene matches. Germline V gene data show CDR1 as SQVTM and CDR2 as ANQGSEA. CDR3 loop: CSVWTSGRARETQYF. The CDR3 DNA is TGCAGCGTTTGGACTAGCGGGAGGGCCAGGGAGACCCAGTACTTC.

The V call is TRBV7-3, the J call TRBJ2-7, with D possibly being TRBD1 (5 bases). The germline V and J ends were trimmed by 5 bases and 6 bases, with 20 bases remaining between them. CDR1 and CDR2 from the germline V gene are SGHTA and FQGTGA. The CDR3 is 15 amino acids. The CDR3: CASSAASKGPAEQYF. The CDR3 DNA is TGTGCCAGCAGCGCGGCCAGTAAGGGGCCTGCCGAGCAGTACTTC.

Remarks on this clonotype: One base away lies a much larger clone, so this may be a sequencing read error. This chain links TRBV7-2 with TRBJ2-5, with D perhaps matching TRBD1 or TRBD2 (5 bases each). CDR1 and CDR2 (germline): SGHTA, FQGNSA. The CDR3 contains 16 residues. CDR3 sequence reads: CASSLVLGTHQETQHF. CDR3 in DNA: TGTGCCAGCAGCTTAGTACTCGGGACGCATCAAGAGACCCAGCACTTC.

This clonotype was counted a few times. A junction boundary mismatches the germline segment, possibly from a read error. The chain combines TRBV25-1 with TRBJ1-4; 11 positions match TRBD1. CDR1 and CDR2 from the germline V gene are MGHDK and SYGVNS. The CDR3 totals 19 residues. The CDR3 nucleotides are TGTGCCAGCAGCGTCCCGACCCGGGACAGGGGGAGTCCTAAAGAAAAACTGTTTTTT. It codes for CASSVPTRDRGSPKEKLFF. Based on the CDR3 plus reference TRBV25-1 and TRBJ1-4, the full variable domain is EADIYQTPRYLVIGTGKKITLECSQTMGHDKMYWYQQDPGMELHLIHYSYGVNSTEKGDLSSESTVSRIRTEHFPLTLESARPSHTSQYLCASSVPTRDRGSPKEKLFFGSGTQLSVL.

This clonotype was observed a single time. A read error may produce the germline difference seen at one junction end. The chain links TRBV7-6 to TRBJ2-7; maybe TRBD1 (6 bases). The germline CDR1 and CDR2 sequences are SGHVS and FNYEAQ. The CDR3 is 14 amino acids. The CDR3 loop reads CASSLRTETYEQYF. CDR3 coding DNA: TGTGCTAGCAGCTTAAGGACAGAGACCTACGAGCAGTACTTC.

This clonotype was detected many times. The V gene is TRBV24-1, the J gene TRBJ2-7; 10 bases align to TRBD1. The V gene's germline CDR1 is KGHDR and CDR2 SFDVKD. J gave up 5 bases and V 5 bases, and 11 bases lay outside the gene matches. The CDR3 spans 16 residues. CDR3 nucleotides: TGTGCCACCAGTGCAATGGGGGGACAGGGGATCCACGAGCAGTACTTC. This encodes CATSAMGGQGIHEQYF.

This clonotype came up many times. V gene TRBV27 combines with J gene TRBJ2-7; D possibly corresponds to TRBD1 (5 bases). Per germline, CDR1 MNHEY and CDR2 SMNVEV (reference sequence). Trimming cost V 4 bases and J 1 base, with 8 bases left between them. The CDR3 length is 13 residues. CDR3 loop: CASSSGQSYEQYF. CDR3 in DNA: TGTGCCAGCAGTTCAGGACAATCCTACGAGCAGTACTTC.

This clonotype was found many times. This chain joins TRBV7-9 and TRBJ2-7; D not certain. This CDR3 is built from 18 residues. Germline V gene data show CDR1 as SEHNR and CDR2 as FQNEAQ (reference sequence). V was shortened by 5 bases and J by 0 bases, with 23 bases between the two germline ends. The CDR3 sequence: CASSPDPWTELASYEQYF. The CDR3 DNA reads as TGTGCCAGCAGCCCAGATCCCTGGACGGAGCTCGCCTCCTACGAGCAGTACTTC. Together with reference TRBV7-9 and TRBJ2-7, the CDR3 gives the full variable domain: DTGVSQNPRHKITKRGQNVTFRCDPISEHNRLYWYRQTLGQGPEFLTYFQNEAQLEKSRLLSDRFSAERPKGSFSTLEIQRTEQGDSAMYLCASSPDPWTELASYEQYFGPGTRLTVT.

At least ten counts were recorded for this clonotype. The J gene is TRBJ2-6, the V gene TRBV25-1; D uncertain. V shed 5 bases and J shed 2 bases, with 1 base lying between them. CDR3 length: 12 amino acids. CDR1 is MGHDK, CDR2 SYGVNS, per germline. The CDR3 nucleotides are TGTGCCAGCAGTCCTGGGGCCAACGTCCTGACTTTC. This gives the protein CASSPGANVLTF. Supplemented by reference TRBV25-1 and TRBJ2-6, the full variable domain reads EADIYQTPRYLVIGTGKKITLECSQTMGHDKMYWYQQDPGMELHLIHYSYGVNSTEKGDLSSESTVSRIRTEHFPLTLESARPSHTSQYLCASSPGANVLTFGAGSRLTVL.

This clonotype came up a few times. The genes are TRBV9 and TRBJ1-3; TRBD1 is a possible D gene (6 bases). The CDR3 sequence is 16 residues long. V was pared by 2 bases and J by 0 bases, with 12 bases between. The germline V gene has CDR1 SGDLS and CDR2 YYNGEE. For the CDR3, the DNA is TGTGCCAGCAGCGTCCGGGACATAAACTCTGGAAACACCATATATTTT. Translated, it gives CASSVRDINSGNTIYF.

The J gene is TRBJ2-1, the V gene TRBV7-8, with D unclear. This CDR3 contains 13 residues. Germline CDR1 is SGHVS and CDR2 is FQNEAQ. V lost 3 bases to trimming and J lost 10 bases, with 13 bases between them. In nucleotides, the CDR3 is TGTGCCAGCAGCTTTTCGCGGTCCGGGGAGCAGTTCTTC. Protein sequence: CASSFSRSGEQFF.

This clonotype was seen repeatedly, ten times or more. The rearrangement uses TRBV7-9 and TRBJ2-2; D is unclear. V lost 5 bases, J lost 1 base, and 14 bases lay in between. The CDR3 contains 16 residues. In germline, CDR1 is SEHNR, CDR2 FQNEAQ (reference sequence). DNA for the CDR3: TGTGCCAGCAGCCCCCCGAACGCAGTGAACACCGGGGAGCTGTTTTTT. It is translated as CASSPPNAVNTGELFF.

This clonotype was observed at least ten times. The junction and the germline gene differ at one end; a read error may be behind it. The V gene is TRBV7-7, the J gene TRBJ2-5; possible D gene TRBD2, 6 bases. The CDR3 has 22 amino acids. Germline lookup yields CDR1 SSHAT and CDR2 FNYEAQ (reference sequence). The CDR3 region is CASSLGPHPRDSDRSGEETQYF. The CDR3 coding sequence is TGTGCTAGCAGCTTAGGCCCCCATCCTCGGGACTCCGACCGCTCAGGCGAAGAGACCCAGTACTTC.

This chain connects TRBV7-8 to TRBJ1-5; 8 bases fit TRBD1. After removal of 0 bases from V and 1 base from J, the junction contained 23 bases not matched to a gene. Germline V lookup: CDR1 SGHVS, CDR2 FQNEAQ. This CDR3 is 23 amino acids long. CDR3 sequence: CASSLAGFGHRGATTPSNQPQHF. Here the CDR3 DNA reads TGTGCCAGCAGCTTAGCGGGGTTTGGGCACAGGGGGGCGACCACTCCCAGCAATCAGCCCCAGCATTTT. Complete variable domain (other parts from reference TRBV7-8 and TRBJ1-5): GAGVSQSPRYKVAKRGQDVALRCDPISGHVSLFWYQQALGQGPEFLTYFQNEAQLDKSGLPSDRFFAERPEGSVSTLKIQRTQQEDSAVYLCASSLAGFGHRGATTPSNQPQHFGDGTRLSIL.